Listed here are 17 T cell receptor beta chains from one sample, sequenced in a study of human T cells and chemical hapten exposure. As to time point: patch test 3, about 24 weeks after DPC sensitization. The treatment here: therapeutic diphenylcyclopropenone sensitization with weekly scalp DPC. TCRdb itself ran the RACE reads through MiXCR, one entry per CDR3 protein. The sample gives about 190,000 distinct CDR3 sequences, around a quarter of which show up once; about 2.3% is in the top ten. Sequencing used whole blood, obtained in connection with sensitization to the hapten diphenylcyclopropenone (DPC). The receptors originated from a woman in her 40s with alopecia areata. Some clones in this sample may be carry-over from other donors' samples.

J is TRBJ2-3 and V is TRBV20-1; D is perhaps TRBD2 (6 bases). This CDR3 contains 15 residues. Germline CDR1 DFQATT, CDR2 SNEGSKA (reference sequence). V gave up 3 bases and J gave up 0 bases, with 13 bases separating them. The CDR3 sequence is CSASSLASSTDTQYF. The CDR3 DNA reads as TGCAGTGCTAGCTCTCTAGCGTCGAGCACAGATACGCAGTATTTT.

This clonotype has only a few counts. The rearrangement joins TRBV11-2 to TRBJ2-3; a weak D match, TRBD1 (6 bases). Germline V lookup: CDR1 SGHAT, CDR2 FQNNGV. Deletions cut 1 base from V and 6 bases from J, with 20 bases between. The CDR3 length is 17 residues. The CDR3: CASSLVGGFRGSDTQYF. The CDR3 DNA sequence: TGTGCCAGCAGCTTAGTCGGCGGGTTCAGGGGAAGTGATACGCAGTATTTT.

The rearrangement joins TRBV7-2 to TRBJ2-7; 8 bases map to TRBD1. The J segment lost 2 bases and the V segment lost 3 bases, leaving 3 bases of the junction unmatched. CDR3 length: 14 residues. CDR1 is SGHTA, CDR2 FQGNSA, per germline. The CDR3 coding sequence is TGTGCCAGCAGCTTCGACAGGGGCCCCTACGAGCAGTACTTC. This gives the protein CASSFDRGPYEQYF.

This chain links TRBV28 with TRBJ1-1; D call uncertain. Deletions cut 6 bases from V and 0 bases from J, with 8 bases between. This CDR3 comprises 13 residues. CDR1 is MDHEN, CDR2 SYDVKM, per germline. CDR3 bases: TGTGCCAGCAGGGACCACATGAACACTGAAGCTTTCTTT. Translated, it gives CASRDHMNTEAFF.

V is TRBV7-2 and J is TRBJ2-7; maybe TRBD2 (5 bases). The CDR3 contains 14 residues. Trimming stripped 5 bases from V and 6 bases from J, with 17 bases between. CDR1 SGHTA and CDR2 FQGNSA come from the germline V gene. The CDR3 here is CASSVTGHRGEQYF. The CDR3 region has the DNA TGTGCCAGCAGCGTAACCGGGCATCGGGGCGAGCAGTACTTC.

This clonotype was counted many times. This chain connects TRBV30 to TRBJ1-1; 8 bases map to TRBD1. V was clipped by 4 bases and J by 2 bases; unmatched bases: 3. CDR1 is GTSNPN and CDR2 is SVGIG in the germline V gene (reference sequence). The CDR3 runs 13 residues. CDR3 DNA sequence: TGTGCCTGGAACGGACAGGGCAACACTGAAGCTTTCTTT. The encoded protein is CAWNGQGNTEAFF.

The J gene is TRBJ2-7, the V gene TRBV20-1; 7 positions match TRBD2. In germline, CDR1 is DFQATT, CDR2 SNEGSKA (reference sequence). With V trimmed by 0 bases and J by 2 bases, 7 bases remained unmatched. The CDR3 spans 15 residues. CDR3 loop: CSARDVAGTTYEQYF. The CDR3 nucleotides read TGCAGTGCTAGAGACGTAGCGGGCACGACCTACGAGCAGTACTTC.

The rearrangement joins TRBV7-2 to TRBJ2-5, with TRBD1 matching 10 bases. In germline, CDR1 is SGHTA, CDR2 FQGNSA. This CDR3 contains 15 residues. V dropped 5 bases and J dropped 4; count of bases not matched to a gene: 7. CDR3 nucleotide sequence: TGTGCCAGCAGCGTAGGACAGGGGGGTATAGAGACCCAGTACTTC. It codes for CASSVGQGGIETQYF.

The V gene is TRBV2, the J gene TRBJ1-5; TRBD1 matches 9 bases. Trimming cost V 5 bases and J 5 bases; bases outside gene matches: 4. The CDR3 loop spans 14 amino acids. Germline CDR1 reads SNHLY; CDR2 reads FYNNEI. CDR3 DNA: TGTGCCAGCAGTATGGGACAGGGTCATCAGCCCCAGCATTTT. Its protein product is CASSMGQGHQPQHF. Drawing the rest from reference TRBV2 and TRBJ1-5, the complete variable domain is EPEVTQTPSHQVTQMGQEVILRCVPISNHLYFYWYRQILGQKVEFLVSFYNNEISEKSEIFDDQFSVERPDGSNFTLKIRSTKLEDSAMYFCASSMGQGHQPQHFGDGTRLSIL.

CDR3 nucleotides: TGTGCCAGCAGTGTGGGGACTAGGGTAAGGCACGAGCAGTACTTC. Translated: CASSVGTRVRHEQYF. This chain uses TRBV12-3 or TRBV12-4 with TRBJ2-7; 8 nucleotides align to TRBD2. After removal of 5 bases from V and 5 bases from J, the junction contained 11 bases not matched to a gene. CDR3 length: 15 residues.

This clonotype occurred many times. The CDR3 loop reads CASSQGIKGSGANVLTF. In DNA form, the CDR3 reads TGCGCCAGCAGCCAAGGCATCAAGGGATCTGGGGCCAACGTCCTGACTTTC. The J gene is TRBJ2-6, the V gene TRBV4-3; no firm D call. CDR1 LGHNA and CDR2 YSLEER come from the germline V gene. The CDR3 is 17 amino acids. Trimming left V 1 base short and J 1 base short, with 11 bases between.

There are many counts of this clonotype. CDR3 nucleotide sequence: TGTGCCAGCAGTCCCCGAGGAGCGGGAATCTACAATGAGCAGTTCTTC. Its translation: CASSPRGAGIYNEQFF. This chain links TRBV28 with TRBJ2-1, with 7 bases fitting TRBD2. Germline-derived CDR1 and CDR2 are MDHEN and SYDVKM. The CDR3 consists of 16 residues. V lost 5 bases and J lost 3; bases outside the gene matches: 10.

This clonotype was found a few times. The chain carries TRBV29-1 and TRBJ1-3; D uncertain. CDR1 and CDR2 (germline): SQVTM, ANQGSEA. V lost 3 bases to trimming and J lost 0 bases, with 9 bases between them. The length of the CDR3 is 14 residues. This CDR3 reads CSVDEDNSGNTIYF. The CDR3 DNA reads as TGCAGCGTTGATGAGGATAACTCTGGAAACACCATATATTTT.

The CDR3: CASSYPQRGATYEQYF. The CDR3 bases are TGTGCCAGCAGTTACCCCCAGCGGGGAGCTACCTACGAGCAGTACTTC. The genes are TRBV6-5 and TRBJ2-7, with 7 bases identical to TRBD2. This CDR3 region has 16 residues. Germline V gene sequence: CDR1 MNHEY, CDR2 SVGAGI. After removal of 2 bases from V and 2 bases from J, the junction contained 9 bases not matched to a gene.

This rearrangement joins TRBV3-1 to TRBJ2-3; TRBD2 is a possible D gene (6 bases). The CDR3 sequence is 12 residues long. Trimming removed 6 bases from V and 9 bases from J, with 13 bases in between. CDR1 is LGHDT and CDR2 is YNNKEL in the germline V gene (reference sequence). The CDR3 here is CASRHRDLTQYF. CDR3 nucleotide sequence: TGTGCCAGCAGACACCGGGACTTGACGCAGTATTTT.

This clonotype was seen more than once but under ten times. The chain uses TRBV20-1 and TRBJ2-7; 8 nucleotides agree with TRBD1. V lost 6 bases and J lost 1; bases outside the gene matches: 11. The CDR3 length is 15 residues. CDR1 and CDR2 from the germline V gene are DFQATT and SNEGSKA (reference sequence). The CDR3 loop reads CSAYRQGTVSYEQYF. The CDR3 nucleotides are TGCAGTGCCTATCGACAGGGGACCGTATCCTACGAGCAGTACTTC.

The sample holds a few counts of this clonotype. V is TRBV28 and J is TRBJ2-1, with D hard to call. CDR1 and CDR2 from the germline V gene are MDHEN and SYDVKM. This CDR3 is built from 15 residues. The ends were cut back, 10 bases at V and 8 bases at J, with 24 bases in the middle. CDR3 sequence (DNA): TGTGCCATCAACCCCGGGTTCTTAACCGGCCATGAGCAGTTCTTC. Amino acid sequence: CAINPGFLTGHEQFF.